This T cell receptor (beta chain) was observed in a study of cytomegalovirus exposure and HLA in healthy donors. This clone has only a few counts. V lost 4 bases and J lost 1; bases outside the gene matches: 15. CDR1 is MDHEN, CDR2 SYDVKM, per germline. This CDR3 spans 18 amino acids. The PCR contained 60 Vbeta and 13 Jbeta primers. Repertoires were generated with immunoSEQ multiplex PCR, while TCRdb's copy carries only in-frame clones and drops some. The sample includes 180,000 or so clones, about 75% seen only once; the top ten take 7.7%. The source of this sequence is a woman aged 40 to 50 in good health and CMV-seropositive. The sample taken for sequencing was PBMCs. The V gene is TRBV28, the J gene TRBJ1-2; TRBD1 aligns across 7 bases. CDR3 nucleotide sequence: TGTGCCAGCAGTTCCTCCGGGGACAGCGTAACCCTTAACTATGGCTACACCTTC. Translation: CASSSSGDSVTLNYGYTF.